The next 13 T cell receptor beta chains were all read from a single sample in a study of blood T cell repertoires in COVID-19. Sequencing was performed with immunoSEQ multiplex PCR; in TCRdb, only in-frame clones are kept and a portion is missing. The table lists approximately 96,000 clones, over 85% of them singletons. The sequencing sample was made of peripheral blood. The receptors originated from a human donor with COVID-19, enrolled during active disease. The donor label of this sample is uncertain.

This CDR3 reads CASSLEVLGVSTEAFF. Here the CDR3 DNA reads TGCGCCAGCAGCTTGGAGGTTTTGGGAGTGAGCACTGAAGCTTTCTTT. The chain carries TRBV5-1 and TRBJ1-1; D is ambiguous. V dropped 0 bases and J dropped 4 bases, with 16 bases sitting between them. Germline loops: CDR1 SGHRS, CDR2 YFSETQ. The CDR3 spans 16 residues. The entire variable domain, with the rest obtained from reference TRBV5-1 and TRBJ1-1, is as follows: KAGVTQTPRYLIKTRGQQVTLSCSPISGHRSVSWYQQTPGQGLQFLFEYFSETQRNKGNFPGRFSGRQFSNSRSEMNVSTLELGDSALYLCASSLEVLGVSTEAFFGQGTRLTVV.

The chain has TRBV29-1 and TRBJ1-2; D is perhaps TRBD1 (5 bases). The CDR3 totals 11 residues. Germline V gene data show CDR1 as SQVTM and CDR2 as ANQGSEA. With 7 bases removed from V and 1 base from J, the gap between germline ends came to 7 bases. CDR3 DNA sequence: TGCAGCGGCAGGGATAACTATGGCTACACCTTC. It yields the protein CSGRDNYGYTF.

The V gene is TRBV5-1, the J gene TRBJ1-6; maybe TRBD1 (5 bases). From germline, CDR1 is SGHRS and CDR2 YFSETQ. V lost 4 bases and J 6 bases, leaving 8 bases between the germline ends. CDR3 length: 13 residues. CDR3 DNA sequence: TGCGCCAGCAGCCCTGACAGTAATTCACCCCTCCACTTT. Residues: CASSPDSNSPLHF.

The rearrangement uses TRBV30 and TRBJ2-7, with a weak D call TRBD1 (6 bases). Deletions cut 7 bases from V and 3 bases from J, with 16 bases between. The CDR3 has 13 residues. The germline CDR1 and CDR2 sequences are GTSNPN and SVGIG (reference sequence). CDR3 bases: TGTGCCTCCACCCGCCGGGACAACTACGAGCAGTACTTC. It codes for CASTRRDNYEQYF.

V gene TRBV11-3 combines with J gene TRBJ2-1; no clear D. This CDR3 contains 15 residues. The V gene's germline CDR1 is SGHNT and CDR2 YENEEA. The V end lost 1 base, the J end lost 0 bases, and 7 bases lay between the germline ends. The CDR3 reads CASSLASTSYNEQFF. The CDR3 DNA reads as TGTGCCAGCAGCTTAGCGTCTACCTCCTACAATGAGCAGTTCTTC. The variable domain in full, completed from reference TRBV11-3 and TRBJ2-1, reads EAGVVQSPRYKIIEKKQPVAFWCNPISGHNTLYWYLQNLGQGPELLIRYENEEAVDDSQLPKDRFSAERLKGVDSTLKIQPAELGDSAVYLCASSLASTSYNEQFFGPGTRLTVL.

The chain is built from TRBV11-1 and TRBJ2-3, with 11 bases matching TRBD2. Germline CDR1 SGHAT, CDR2 FQDESV (reference sequence). Unmatched junction bases numbered 5, after V lost 1 base and J lost 5 bases. CDR3 length: 16 amino acids. CDR3 DNA: TGTGCCAGCAGCTTAGGTACTAGCGGGGGTGTAGATACGCAGTATTTT. Its translation is CASSLGTSGGVDTQYF.

The rearrangement links TRBV5-1 to TRBJ1-1; the match to TRBD1 covers 8 bases. The CDR3 is 14 amino acids. Germline lookup yields CDR1 SGHRS and CDR2 YFSETQ. J was trimmed by 8 bases and V by 4 bases; bases with no gene match: 10. CDR3 sequence (DNA): TGCGCCAGCAGCACGACAGGGGCTGGAGGGGAAGCTTTCTTT. It codes for CASSTTGAGGEAFF.

The rearrangement uses TRBV11-3 and TRBJ1-2, with D tentatively TRBD1 (6 bases). Germline V CDR1 and CDR2: SGHNT, YENEEA. The CDR3 runs to 15 residues. Trimming stripped 5 bases from V and 3 bases from J, with 16 bases between. CDR3 sequence (DNA): TGTGCCAGCAGCCCACGGGGGGGCTCGGACTATGGCTACACCTTC. Protein sequence: CASSPRGGSDYGYTF.

The rearrangement uses TRBV7-6 and TRBJ2-7; D possibly corresponds to TRBD2 (6 bases). Per germline, CDR1 SGHVS and CDR2 FNYEAQ. V was clipped by 5 bases and J by 0 bases, with 14 bases between them. This CDR3 contains 15 residues. The CDR3 coding sequence is TGTGCCAGCAGCCCCTGGGCGGGGAACTCCTACGAGCAGTACTTC. It translates to CASSPWAGNSYEQYF.

V is TRBV20-1 and J is TRBJ1-5, with TRBD1 as a possible D gene (6 bases). The V end lost 3 bases, the J end lost 6 bases, and 15 bases lay between the germline ends. CDR3 length: 14 residues. Germline V CDR1 and CDR2: DFQATT, SNEGSKA (reference sequence). The CDR3 loop is CSASAQGFGQPQHF. The CDR3 nucleotides are TGCAGTGCTAGTGCTCAGGGGTTCGGTCAGCCCCAGCATTTT.

The chain combines TRBV14 with TRBJ1-1; perhaps TRBD1 as D (6 bases). The CDR3 totals 12 residues. Trimming pared 1 base from V and 7 bases from J, leaving 7 bases between. CDR1 is SGHDN, CDR2 FVKESK, per germline. CDR3 nucleotide sequence: TGTGCCAGCAGCCAAGTAGGGGGTGAAGCTTTCTTT. Protein sequence: CASSQVGGEAFF.

This clone was found once. The rearrangement links TRBV7-3 to TRBJ2-3, with D maybe TRBD2 (6 bases). V shed 1 base and J shed 5 bases, with 13 bases lying between them. The CDR3 sequence is 15 residues long. The germline gives CDR1 SGHTA, CDR2 FQGTGA. As DNA, the CDR3 is TGTGCCAGCAGCTTAAACGGGGGTAAATTAGATACGCAGTATTTT. It translates to CASSLNGGKLDTQYF.

The genes are TRBV10-3 and TRBJ1-5; the D gene is possibly TRBD1 (5 bases). V lost 2 bases to trimming and J lost 7 bases, with 12 bases between them. Germline lookup yields CDR1 ENHRY and CDR2 SYGVKD. This CDR3 region has 14 residues. The CDR3 is CAISEVQGGQPQHF. The CDR3 nucleotides are TGTGCCATCAGTGAGGTGCAGGGAGGCCAGCCCCAGCATTTT.